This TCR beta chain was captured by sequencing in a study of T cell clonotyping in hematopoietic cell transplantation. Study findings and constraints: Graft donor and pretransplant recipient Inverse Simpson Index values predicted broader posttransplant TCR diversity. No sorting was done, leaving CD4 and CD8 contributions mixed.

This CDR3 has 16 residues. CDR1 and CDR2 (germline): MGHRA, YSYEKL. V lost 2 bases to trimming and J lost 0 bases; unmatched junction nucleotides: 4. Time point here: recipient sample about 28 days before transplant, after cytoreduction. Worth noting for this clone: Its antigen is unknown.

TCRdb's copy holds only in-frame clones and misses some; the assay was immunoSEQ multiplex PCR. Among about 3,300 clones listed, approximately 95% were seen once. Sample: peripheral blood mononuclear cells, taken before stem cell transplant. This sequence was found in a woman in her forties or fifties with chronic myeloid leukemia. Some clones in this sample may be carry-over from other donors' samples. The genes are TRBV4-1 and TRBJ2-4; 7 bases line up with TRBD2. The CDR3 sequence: CASSQNRGVAKNIQYF. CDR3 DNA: TGCGCCAGCAGCCAAAATCGGGGGGTAGCCAAAAACATTCAGTACTTC.